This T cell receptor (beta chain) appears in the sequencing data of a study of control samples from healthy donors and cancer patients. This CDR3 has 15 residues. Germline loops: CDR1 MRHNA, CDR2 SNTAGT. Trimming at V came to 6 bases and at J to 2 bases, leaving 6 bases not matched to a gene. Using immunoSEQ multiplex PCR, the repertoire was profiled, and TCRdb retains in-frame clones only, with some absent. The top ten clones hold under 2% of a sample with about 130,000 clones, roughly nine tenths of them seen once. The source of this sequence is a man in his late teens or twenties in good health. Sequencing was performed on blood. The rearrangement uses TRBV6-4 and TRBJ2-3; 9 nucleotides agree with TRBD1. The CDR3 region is CASSEGDRATDTQYF. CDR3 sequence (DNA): TGTGCCAGCAGCGAGGGGGACAGGGCCACAGATACGCAGTATTTT.